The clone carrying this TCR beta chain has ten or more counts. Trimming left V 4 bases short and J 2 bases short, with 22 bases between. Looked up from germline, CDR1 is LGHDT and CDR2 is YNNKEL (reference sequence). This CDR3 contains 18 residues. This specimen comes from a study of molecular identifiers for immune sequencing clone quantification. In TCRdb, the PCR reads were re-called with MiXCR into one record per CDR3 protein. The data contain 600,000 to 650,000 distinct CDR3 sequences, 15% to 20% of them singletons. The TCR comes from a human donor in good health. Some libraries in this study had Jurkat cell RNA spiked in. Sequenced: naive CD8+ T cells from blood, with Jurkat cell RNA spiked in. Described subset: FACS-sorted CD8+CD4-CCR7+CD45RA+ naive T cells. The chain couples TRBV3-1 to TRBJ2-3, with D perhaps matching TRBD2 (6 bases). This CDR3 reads CASSLFPVGSGNTDTQYF. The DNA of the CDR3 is TGTGCCAGCAGCCTTTTCCCGGTGGGTAGCGGCAACACAGATACGCAGTATTTT.